The 18 T cell receptor beta chains below all came from one sample that was sequenced in a study of T cells in Graves' hyperthyroidism and ophthalmopathy (dated by TCRdb to the late 2010s). Preparation of the library involved multiplex PCR. Sequencing used an Illumina HiSeq 2000. The TCR beta CDR3 regions were amplified from RNA transcripts. For the first round of RT-PCR on the TCR CDR3, the HTBI primer set was used together with the Qiagen OneStep RT-PCR kit. The public reads were run again by TCRdb, first through fastp at Q25 and then through MiXCR, and only productive beta chains were kept. Rows with a matching CDR3 protein are joined into one entry that keeps the most common DNA and genes. Across this sample there are over 700,000 distinct CDR3 sequences, with 35% seen only once. The ten most abundant clones make up more than 25% of the sample. Sequencing was carried out using blood. The receptor source for this set is a woman between 40 and 55 years old with Graves' hyperthyroidism.

This clonotype appeared a few times. CDR3 DNA sequence: TGTGCCAGCAGCTACGTCGGCACAGTGAACACCGGGGAGCTGTTTTTT. It is translated as CASSYVGTVNTGELFF. The chain employs TRBV11-2 and TRBJ2-2; no firm D call. V dropped 4 bases and J dropped 1 base, with 13 bases sitting between them. CDR3 size: 16 residues. Germline V gene sequence: CDR1 SGHAT, CDR2 FQNNGV.

Many counts were recorded for this clonotype. The gene calls are TRBV7-9 and TRBJ1-3; 7 nucleotides line up with TRBD1. Germline V lookup: CDR1 SEHNR, CDR2 FQNEAQ (reference sequence). Trimming took 6 bases from V and 0 from J; bases not matched to a gene: 5. The CDR3 runs to 15 residues. In DNA form, the CDR3 reads TGTGCCAGCAGACAGGGGATCTACTCTGGAAACACCATATATTTT. It is translated as CASRQGIYSGNTIYF.

This clonotype has just a few counts. The chain joins TRBV6-5 to TRBJ1-5, with 7 bases aligning to TRBD1. V shed 5 bases, J shed 7 bases, and the junction held 14 bases outside the gene matches. CDR3 length: 16 amino acids. Germline-derived CDR1 and CDR2 are MNHEY and SVGAGI. For the CDR3, the DNA is TGTGCCAGCAGTGGCTTGTCTACAGGGGTTGGACAGCCCCAGCATTTT. Its protein product is CASSGLSTGVGQPQHF.

V gene TRBV7-2 combines with J gene TRBJ2-7; 7 bases line up with TRBD2. Germline CDR1 is SGHTA and CDR2 is FQGNSA. The V and J ends lost 4 bases and 9 bases, in that order; junction bases with no gene match: 6. The CDR3 totals 12 residues. In DNA, the CDR3 is TGTGCCAGCAGCTCCCTAGCGGCGGGGCAGTACTTC. Protein sequence: CASSSLAAGQYF.

This clonotype has more than one count but fewer than ten. The chain carries TRBV5-5 and TRBJ2-7; TRBD1 matches 11 bases. V was pared by 2 bases and J by 5 bases, with 9 bases of the junction left unmatched. CDR1 is SGHKS, CDR2 YYEKEE, per germline (reference sequence). The CDR3 consists of 16 residues. Here the CDR3 reads CASSFRGGQGENEQYF. For the CDR3, the DNA is TGTGCCAGCAGCTTCAGGGGGGGACAGGGGGAGAACGAGCAGTACTTC.

Many counts were recorded for this clonotype. This chain connects TRBV24-1 to TRBJ2-7; either TRBD1 or TRBD2 may fit D (6 bases each). From germline, CDR1 is KGHDR and CDR2 SFDVKD. The CDR3 is 14 amino acids. Trimming took off 3 bases at V and 2 bases at J, with 10 bases between the two ends. CDR3 bases: TGTGCCACCAGTGATGCGGGACACCCCTACGAGCAGTACTTC. Encoded protein: CATSDAGHPYEQYF.

The CDR3 here is CASSQVLAGSFMTLHF. The CDR3 DNA sequence: TGTGCCAGCAGCCAAGTCCTGGCAGGATCTTTTATGACCCTCCACTTT. The chain couples TRBV14 to TRBJ1-6; no reliable D call. This CDR3 contains 16 residues. The V end lost 1 base, the J end lost 14 bases, and 21 bases lay between the germline ends. Germline lookup yields CDR1 SGHDN and CDR2 FVKESK.

J is TRBJ2-3 and V is TRBV3-1; 8 bases match TRBD2. This CDR3 is built from 16 residues. Losses at the gene ends were 3 bases for V and 2 bases for J; bases not matched to a gene: 7. Germline V CDR1 and CDR2: LGHDT, YNNKEL (reference sequence). The CDR3 sequence: CASSHNSGSNTDTQYF. For the CDR3, the DNA is TGTGCCAGCAGCCACAACAGCGGGAGTAACACAGATACGCAGTATTTT.

Notes on this clonotype: At one end the junction does not follow the germline gene, possibly because of a read error. For the CDR3, the DNA is TGCGCCAGCAGCCAAGTTGCGGCCACAGGGGGCGGTGAAAAACTGTTTTTT. This gives the protein CASSQVAATGGGEKLFF. V gene TRBV7-9 combines with J gene TRBJ1-4; 9 bases align to TRBD1. The germline CDR1 and CDR2 sequences are SEHNR and FQNEAQ (reference sequence). The CDR3 consists of 17 residues.

The chain links TRBV6-1 to TRBJ2-6; either TRBD1 or TRBD2 may supply D (6 bases each). This CDR3 is 17 amino acids long. Germline V gives CDR1 MNHNS, CDR2 SASEGT. V dropped 4 bases and J dropped 4 bases, with 17 bases sitting between them. The CDR3, as DNA: TGTGCCAGCAGTGGGGGGACACTAGCCTACGGGGCCAACGTCCTGACTTTC. This sequence encodes CASSGGTLAYGANVLTF.

Concerning this clonotype: One junction end does not reproduce the germline sequence, and a read error may be involved. CDR3 DNA sequence: TGCGCCAGCAGCCAAGATCGTCTGCTATTTGTTATGAACACTGAAGCTTTCTTT. It translates to CASSQDRLLFVMNTEAFF. The gene calls are TRBV7-2 and TRBJ1-1; the D is unclear. The germline V gene has CDR1 SGHTA and CDR2 FQGNSA. This CDR3 is 18 amino acids long. Looking up the rest from reference TRBV7-2 and TRBJ1-1 gives the full variable domain: GAGVSQSPSNKVTEKGKDVELRCDPISGHTALYWYRQSLGQGLEFLIYFQGNSAPDKSGLPSDRFSAERTGGSVSTLTIQRTQQEDSAVYLCASSQDRLLFVMNTEAFFGQGTRLTVV.

This chain connects TRBV6-6 to TRBJ2-5; D not resolved. The CDR3 has 12 amino acids. Germline values: CDR1 MNHNY, CDR2 SVGAGI (reference sequence). V lost 6 bases and J lost 2, with 7 bases in between. CDR3 in DNA: TGTGCCAGCAGGGACGGACAAGAGACCCAGTACTTC. Residues: CASRDGQETQYF.

In this sample, this clonotype turned up many times. The chain links TRBV6-5 to TRBJ1-5; TRBD1 agrees at 9 bases. Germline CDR1 MNHEY, CDR2 SVGAGI. V lost 6 bases and J lost 2; bases outside the gene matches: 8. The CDR3 is made up of 16 amino acids. CDR3 amino acids: CASSDRTGVGNQPQHF. CDR3 DNA: TGTGCCAGCAGCGACAGGACAGGGGTGGGCAATCAGCCCCAGCATTTT.

This clonotype occurred many times. The V and J genes are TRBV9 and TRBJ2-7; weak D call: TRBD2 (7 bases). V gave up 0 bases and J gave up 6 bases, with 16 bases separating them. Germline V gives CDR1 SGDLS, CDR2 YYNGEE. The CDR3 contains 15 residues. For the CDR3, the DNA is TGTGCCAGCAGCGTAGCATCAGAGGGGGGGAGCGAGCAGTACTTC. As protein: CASSVASEGGSEQYF.

This clonotype was recorded a few times. The chain has TRBV15 and TRBJ1-4; no clear D. The germline CDR1 and CDR2 sequences are LNHNV and YYDKDF (reference sequence). This CDR3 spans 14 amino acids. V was clipped by 0 bases and J by 8 bases, with 10 bases between them. For the CDR3, the DNA is TGTGCCACCAGCAGAGAACTTCTTGGGGAAAAACTGTTTTTT. Its protein product is CATSRELLGEKLFF.

The chain uses TRBV7-3 and TRBJ1-1; TRBD1 agrees at 8 bases. The CDR3 contains 18 residues. Per germline, CDR1 SGHTA and CDR2 FQGTGA. V gave up 5 bases and J gave up 2 bases; unmatched junction bases: 16. DNA of the CDR3: TGTGCCAGCAGCGCATCGAACGGGACAGGATGGGTAAACACTGAAGCTTTCTTT. This translates into CASSASNGTGWVNTEAFF.

To note about this clonotype: This may arise from a read error, as a much more abundant clone is one base away. V usage is TRBV24-1 and J usage is TRBJ2-2; tentatively, D is TRBD2 (7 bases). The germline gives CDR1 KGHDR, CDR2 SFDVKD. The germline V and J ends were trimmed by 7 bases and 4 bases, with 9 bases remaining between them. The CDR3 totals 13 residues. The CDR3 here is CATRGGGTGELFF. The CDR3 DNA sequence: TGTGCCACCAGAGGGGGGGGCACCGGGGAGCTGTTTTTT.

This clonotype appeared many times. The chain couples TRBV20-1 to TRBJ1-3; D is unclear. The germline V gene encodes CDR1 DFQATT and CDR2 SNEGSKA (reference sequence). There are 13 residues in the CDR3. Trimming stripped 2 bases from V and 4 bases from J, with 9 bases between. CDR3 nucleotide sequence: TGCAGTGCTAGACCGGACCTGGGAAACACCATATATTTT. This sequence encodes CSARPDLGNTIYF.